The 26 T cell receptor beta chains in this list originate from one sample, sequenced in a study of T-cell memory formation after mild COVID-19. TCRdb re-derived calls from the 5' RACE reads in MiXCR, one entry per CDR3 protein. This sample has under 300,000 distinct CDR3 sequences, with roughly 16% found just once. The source material was PBMCs or a T cell subset sorted from them (not recorded which). All receptors derive from a man aged 18-30 years who had mild COVID-19 (a few samples of this study predate the infection). Cell type and time point are not known.

The chain uses TRBV20-1 and TRBJ1-1; D call uncertain. The CDR3 loop spans 13 amino acids. Trimming took off 0 bases at V and 4 bases at J, with 9 bases between the two ends. From germline, CDR1 is DFQATT and CDR2 SNEGSKA (reference sequence). The CDR3, as DNA: TGCAGTGCTAGAGATTACGGCTTCACTGAAGCTTTCTTT. This gives the protein CSARDYGFTEAFF.

V and J are TRBV7-2 and TRBJ2-5; TRBD2 matches 15 bases. The CDR3 has 15 residues. Germline V gene data show CDR1 as SGHTA and CDR2 as FQGNSA. V shed 4 bases and J 7 bases; nucleotides not matched to a gene: 4. DNA of the CDR3: TGTGCCAGCAGCTCGGGACTAGCGGGGGGAGGGACCCAGTACTTC. This encodes CASSSGLAGGGTQYF.

The chain couples TRBV19 to TRBJ1-1, with 7 bases that match TRBD1. CDR3 length: 16 residues. From germline, CDR1 is LNHDA and CDR2 SQIVND (reference sequence). V was pared by 7 bases and J by 4 bases, with 15 bases of the junction left unmatched. CDR3 protein: CASNVGGEGAFTEAFF. The CDR3 region has the DNA TGTGCCAGTAACGTCGGGGGGGAGGGGGCCTTCACTGAAGCTTTCTTT.

This clonotype was observed many times. This chain links TRBV7-2 with TRBJ1-6; no firm D call. The CDR3 covers 13 residues. Deletions cut 5 bases from V and 9 bases from J, with 11 bases between. The V gene's germline CDR1 is SGHTA and CDR2 FQGNSA. The CDR3 DNA is TGTGCCAGCAGCCAAGATGATGGTTCACCCCTCCACTTT. Amino acid sequence: CASSQDDGSPLHF.

This clonotype was detected a few times. V is TRBV6-1 and J is TRBJ2-1, with 8 bases identical to TRBD2. J lost 3 bases, V lost 8 bases, and 6 bases had no gene match. The CDR3 extends over 14 amino acids. Germline CDR1 reads MNHNS; CDR2 reads SASEGT. The CDR3 DNA reads TGTGCCAGCGGGTGGAGCGGGGGCTACAATGAGCAGTTCTTC. Encoded protein: CASGWSGGYNEQFF.

This clonotype appeared once. This sequence joins TRBV9 and TRBJ1-1; D is unresolved. In germline, CDR1 is SGDLS, CDR2 YYNGEE. V lost 0 bases to trimming and J lost 2 bases, with 11 bases between them. The CDR3 covers 15 residues. CDR3 sequence: CASSVGGGVNTEAFF. In DNA form, the CDR3 reads TGTGCCAGCAGCGTAGGAGGAGGCGTCAACACTGAAGCTTTCTTT.

This clonotype has just a few counts. This rearrangement joins TRBV11-3 to TRBJ2-2; D gene unclear. The CDR3 spans 15 residues. Deletions cut 6 bases from V and 1 base from J, with 12 bases between. The germline CDR1 and CDR2 sequences are SGHNT and YENEEA. The CDR3 is CASSASGQNTGELFF. The DNA for the CDR3 is TGTGCCAGCAGTGCCTCCGGGCAGAACACCGGGGAGCTGTTTTTT.

This clonotype was detected ten times or more. The J gene is TRBJ2-3, the V gene TRBV5-1; 11 nucleotides match TRBD2. The CDR3 covers 14 residues. V was clipped by 4 bases and J by 6 bases; unmatched bases: 4. The germline V gene encodes CDR1 SGHRS and CDR2 YFSETQ. CDR3: CASSIIAGGDTQYF. DNA of the CDR3: TGCGCCAGCAGCATCATAGCGGGAGGGGATACGCAGTATTTT.

This chain uses TRBV5-4 with TRBJ2-1, with 9 bases lining up with TRBD2. Trimming cost V 1 base and J 6 bases; bases outside gene matches: 5. The germline gives CDR1 SGHNT, CDR2 YYREEE (reference sequence). The CDR3 runs 15 residues. The CDR3 sequence is CASSLRAGGSNEQFF. The CDR3 DNA sequence: TGTGCCAGCAGCTTGAGGGCGGGGGGGTCCAATGAGCAGTTCTTC.

The rearrangement uses TRBV20-1 and TRBJ1-5; no clear D gene. Looked up from germline, CDR1 is DFQATT and CDR2 is SNEGSKA (reference sequence). V gave up 2 bases and J gave up 1 base, with 12 bases separating them. This CDR3 has 15 amino acids. The CDR3 here is CSARMTGLSNQPQHF. Here the CDR3 DNA reads TGCAGTGCTAGAATGACGGGTCTCAGCAATCAGCCCCAGCATTTT.

This chain joins TRBV5-4 and TRBJ2-5; TRBD1 agrees at 9 bases. Trimming removed 1 base from V and 6 bases from J; junction bases left unmatched: 7. The length of the CDR3 is 15 residues. CDR1 is SGHNT, CDR2 YYREEE, per germline (reference sequence). CDR3 residues: CASSLSRDREKTQYF. The CDR3 DNA is TGTGCCAGCAGCTTGTCCCGGGACAGGGAAAAGACCCAGTACTTC. Looking up the rest from reference TRBV5-4 and TRBJ2-5 gives the full variable domain: ETGVTQSPTHLIKTRGQQVTLRCSSQSGHNTVSWYQQALGQGPQFIFQYYREEENGRGNFPPRFSGLQFPNYSSELNVNALELDDSALYLCASSLSRDREKTQYFGPGTRLLVL.

This clonotype was seen a handful of times. V is TRBV3-1 and J is TRBJ1-2; maybe TRBD1 (6 bases). The CDR3 length is 13 residues. Germline V lookup: CDR1 LGHDT, CDR2 YNNKEL (reference sequence). Trimming pared 5 bases from V and 4 bases from J, leaving 11 bases between. For the CDR3, the DNA is TGTGCCAGCAGCTCCACAGGGATCTATGGCTACACCTTC. It codes for CASSSTGIYGYTF. Complete variable domain (other parts from reference TRBV3-1 and TRBJ1-2): DTAVSQTPKYLVTQMGNDKSIKCEQNLGHDTMYWYKQDSKKFLKIMFSYNNKELIINETVPNRFSPKSPDKAHLNLHINSLELGDSAVYFCASSSTGIYGYTFGSGTRLTVV.

The chain uses TRBV12-3 or TRBV12-4 and TRBJ2-7, with 10 bases fitting TRBD1. The CDR3 consists of 14 residues. After removal of 5 bases from V and 2 bases from J, the junction contained 3 bases not matched to a gene. CDR3 loop: CASSQGQGTYEQYV. CDR3 nucleotide sequence: TGTGCCAGCAGTCAGGGACAGGGGACCTACGAGCAGTACGTC.

This clonotype was seen once. V usage is TRBV6-2 or TRBV6-3 and J usage is TRBJ1-2, with D unresolved. Per germline, CDR1 MNHEY and CDR2 SVGEGT. V was trimmed by 3 bases and J by 1 base, leaving 3 bases between them. The CDR3 loop spans 12 amino acids. CDR3 amino acids: CASSYRNYGYTF. The CDR3 DNA reads TGTGCCAGCAGTTATCGTAACTATGGCTACACCTTC.

This clonotype was seen only a few times. The V call is TRBV2, the J call TRBJ1-5; no definite D call. With 8 bases removed from V and 7 bases from J, the gap between germline ends came to 9 bases. This CDR3 region has 11 residues. Germline CDR1 and CDR2: SNHLY and FYNNEI. The CDR3 protein is CASGREQPQHF. In DNA, the CDR3 is TGTGCCAGCGGTCGGGAACAGCCCCAGCATTTT.

This clonotype came up many times. This sequence joins TRBV2 and TRBJ1-2, with D hard to call. Deletions cut 2 bases from V and 1 base from J, with 2 bases between. This CDR3 is built from 12 residues. Germline V gene lookup returns CDR1 SNHLY and CDR2 FYNNEI. The CDR3 loop reads CASSENNYGYTF. The CDR3 coding sequence is TGTGCCAGCAGTGAAAATAACTATGGCTACACCTTC.

This clonotype was observed once. The V call is TRBV20-1, the J call TRBJ2-1, with 11 bases aligning to TRBD1. This CDR3 is built from 15 residues. Germline V CDR1 and CDR2: DFQATT, SNEGSKA (reference sequence). J gave up 9 bases and V 0 bases, and 7 bases lay outside the gene matches. This CDR3 reads CSARDPRTGGSEQFF. The CDR3 DNA follows: TGCAGTGCTAGAGATCCTCGGACAGGGGGCAGTGAGCAGTTCTTC.

V usage is TRBV10-3 and J usage is TRBJ2-7, with 7 bases identical to TRBD1. The germline CDR1 and CDR2 sequences are ENHRY and SYGVKD. V lost 5 bases, J lost 5 bases, and 9 bases stayed unmatched. This CDR3 spans 14 amino acids. In DNA, the CDR3 is TGTGCCATCAGTACAGGGGAACTCGGGAACGAGCAGTACGTC. It codes for CAISTGELGNEQYV.

This clonotype was picked up a small number of times. CDR3 coding DNA: TGTGCCAGCAGTCGGACAGGGGGTAAAGTTCAGTACTTC. Translated, it gives CASSRTGGKVQYF. This chain joins TRBV12-3 or TRBV12-4 and TRBJ2-5; 10 nucleotides line up with TRBD1. V lost 5 bases and J lost 11; bases outside the gene matches: 8. This CDR3 is 13 amino acids long.

As for this clonotype: A junction end diverges from the germline sequence, so it may reflect a read error. The rearrangement joins TRBV7-7 to TRBJ2-2; D gene unclear. CDR1 SSHAT and CDR2 FNYEAQ come from the germline V gene (reference sequence). CDR3 length: 13 residues. CDR3 region: CASSPNSYGELFF. The CDR3 nucleotides read TGTGCTAGCAGCCCCAACTCTTACGGGGAGCTGTTTTTT.

The chain carries TRBV6-1 and TRBJ2-7; D is unresolved. Trimming removed 2 bases at V and 7 bases at J, with 3 bases between. Germline lookup yields CDR1 MNHNS and CDR2 SASEGT. CDR3 size: 10 residues. CDR3 sequence reads: CASSESEQYV. CDR3 nucleotide sequence: TGTGCCAGCAGTGAATCGGAGCAGTACGTC.

The table lists this clonotype with a few counts. This chain connects TRBV4-2 to TRBJ1-4; D uncertain. This CDR3 is 15 amino acids long. The V and J ends lost 0 bases and 1 base respectively, with 6 bases between them. Germline assignment: CDR1 LGHNA and CDR2 YNFKEQ. The CDR3 region is CASSQDWVTNEKLFF. DNA of the CDR3: TGTGCCAGCAGCCAAGATTGGGTAACTAATGAAAAACTGTTTTTT.

This clonotype was observed a handful of times. This rearrangement joins TRBV7-6 to TRBJ2-1; possible D gene TRBD1, 6 bases. The CDR3 has 15 residues. The V end lost 6 bases, the J end lost 3 bases, and 15 bases lay between the germline ends. The germline CDR1 and CDR2 sequences are SGHVS and FNYEAQ. The CDR3 region has the DNA TGTGCCAGCAGTCAGGGGACGGGTTTCTACAATGAGCAGTTCTTC. This sequence encodes CASSQGTGFYNEQFF. The variable domain in full, with the rest retrieved from reference TRBV7-6 and TRBJ2-1, is GAGVSQSPRYKVTKRGQDVALRCDPISGHVSLYWYRQALGQGPEFLTYFNYEAQQDKSGLPNDRFSAERPEGSISTLTIQRTEQRDSAMYRCASSQGTGFYNEQFFGPGTRLTVL.

The V call is TRBV7-2, the J call TRBJ2-1; 8 positions match TRBD1. After removal of 1 base from V and 4 bases from J, the junction contained 3 bases not matched to a gene. The CDR3 has 15 residues. Germline V gene lookup returns CDR1 SGHTA and CDR2 FQGNSA. The CDR3 region is CASSLGDRTYNEQFF. The CDR3 nucleotides are TGTGCCAGCAGCTTAGGGGACAGGACATACAATGAGCAGTTCTTC.

Here the CDR3 reads CARSQTGGTNEKLFF. The CDR3 DNA reads TGTGCCAGAAGTCAGACAGGGGGGACTAATGAAAAACTGTTTTTT. The chain employs TRBV27 and TRBJ1-4; 9 positions match TRBD1. The length of the CDR3 is 15 residues. CDR1 is MNHEY, CDR2 SMNVEV, per germline (reference sequence). The ends lost 9 bases at V and 2 bases at J; junction bases unmatched: 7.

The chain couples TRBV30 to TRBJ1-2; D not certain. The CDR3 length is 12 residues. Trimming removed 5 bases at V and 4 bases at J, with 11 bases between. Germline V gene lookup returns CDR1 GTSNPN and CDR2 SVGIG (reference sequence). The CDR3 region has the DNA TGTGCCTGGCATGAACCCCTCTATGGCTACACCTTC. Translation: CAWHEPLYGYTF.